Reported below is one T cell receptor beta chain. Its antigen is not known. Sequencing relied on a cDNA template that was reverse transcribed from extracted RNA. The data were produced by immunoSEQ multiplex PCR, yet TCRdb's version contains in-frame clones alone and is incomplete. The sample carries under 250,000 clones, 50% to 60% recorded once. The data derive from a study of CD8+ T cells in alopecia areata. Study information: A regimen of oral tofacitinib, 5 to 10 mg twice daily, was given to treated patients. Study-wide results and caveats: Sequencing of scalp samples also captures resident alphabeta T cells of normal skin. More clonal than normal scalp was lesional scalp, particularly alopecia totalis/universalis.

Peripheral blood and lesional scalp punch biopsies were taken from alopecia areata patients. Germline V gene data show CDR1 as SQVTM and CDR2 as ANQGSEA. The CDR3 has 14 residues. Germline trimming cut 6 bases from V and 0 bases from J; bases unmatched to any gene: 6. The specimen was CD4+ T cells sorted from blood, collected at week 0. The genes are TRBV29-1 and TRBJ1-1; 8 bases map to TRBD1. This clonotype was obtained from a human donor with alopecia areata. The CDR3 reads CSVRTGSMNTEAFF. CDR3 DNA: TGCAGCGTCCGGACAGGGAGCATGAACACTGAAGCTTTCTTT. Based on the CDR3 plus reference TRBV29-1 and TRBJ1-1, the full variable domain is SAVISQKPSRDICQRGTSLTIQCQVDSQVTMMFWYRQQPGQSLTLIATANQGSEATYESGFVIDKFPISRPNLTFSTLTVSNMSPEDSSIYLCSVRTGSMNTEAFFGQGTRLTVV.